One sample yielded the 21 T cell receptor beta chains listed below, sequenced in a study of CD8+ T cells in alopecia areata (dated by TCRdb to the late 2010s). Per the publication, the time point label means: about 5 months on oral tofacitinib. The treatment or condition label, as the study defines it: oral pan-JAK inhibitor, 5-10 mg twice daily. Preparation of the library involved the immunoSEQ multiplex PCR assay. RNA was extracted from all samples and reverse transcribed into cDNA, which served as template for TCR sequencing. TCRdb retrieved this table from immuneACCESS and kept in-frame rearrangements only. Not all clones are present; in checked studies, unresolved V genes account for under half, and no reason is known for the remainder. The sample table holds over 80,000 clones, of which roughly 46% were seen once. The ten largest clones take up roughly 18% of the sample. This specimen consisted of CD8+ T cells sorted from blood, obtained at week 24, from a patient treated with tofacitinib. The receptors derive from a human donor with alopecia areata.

This rearrangement joins TRBV7-9 to TRBJ1-1; 8 bases are shared with TRBD1. Germline lookup yields CDR1 SEHNR and CDR2 FQNEAQ (reference sequence). The CDR3 is 13 residues long. After removal of 6 bases from V and 4 bases from J, the junction contained 4 bases not matched to a gene. DNA for the CDR3: TGTGCCAGCAGTCGAACAGGGGGCACTGAAGCTTTCTTT. This sequence encodes CASSRTGGTEAFF.

This sequence joins TRBV29-1 and TRBJ2-7; D remains ambiguous. CDR1 is SQVTM, CDR2 ANQGSEA, per germline. This CDR3 region has 14 residues. Trimming removed 0 bases from V and 6 bases from J, with 15 bases in between. The DNA of the CDR3 is TGCAGCGTTGAAGATCGGGCCTCCCACATCGAGCAGTACTTC. Amino acids: CSVEDRASHIEQYF.

Only a few counts were recorded for this clone. The chain is built from TRBV15 and TRBJ1-4; tentatively, D is TRBD1 (6 bases). Germline CDR1 reads LNHNV; CDR2 reads YYDKDF (reference sequence). V was cut by 5 bases and J by 3 bases, with 10 bases left in between. There are 14 residues in the CDR3. The CDR3 is CATSQGRANEKLFF. DNA for the CDR3: TGTGCCACCAGCCAGGGGCGCGCTAATGAAAAACTGTTTTTT. The variable domain in full, with the rest retrieved from reference TRBV15 and TRBJ1-4, is DAMVIQNPRYQVTQFGKPVTLSCSQTLNHNVMYWYQQKSSQAPKLLFHYYDKDFNNEADTPDNFQSRRPNTSFCFLDIRSPGLGDTAMYLCATSQGRANEKLFFGSGTQLSVL.

Only a few counts were recorded for this clone. The J gene is TRBJ1-1, the V gene TRBV29-1; no clear D. Germline values: CDR1 SQVTM, CDR2 ANQGSEA. CDR3 length: 11 residues. The V end was cut by 8 bases, the J end by 4 bases, with 11 bases between. CDR3 in amino acids: CSSLTGTEAFF. For the CDR3, the DNA is TGCAGCTCCCTTACGGGCACTGAAGCTTTCTTT.

This clone was counted a few times. V usage is TRBV7-2 and J usage is TRBJ2-1; D unresolved. Per the germline V gene, CDR1 is SGHTA and CDR2 is FQGNSA. V lost 6 bases and J 9 bases, leaving 3 bases between the germline ends. This CDR3 has 9 amino acids. DNA for the CDR3: TGTGCCAGCAGATTTGAGCAGTTCTTC. Translated: CASRFEQFF.

This clone was seen only once. This chain joins TRBV5-1 and TRBJ2-2; D may be TRBD1 (6 bases). The CDR3 has 19 residues. Germline lookup yields CDR1 SGHRS and CDR2 YFSETQ. Trimming took 2 bases from V and 0 from J, leaving 20 bases between them. DNA of the CDR3: TGCGCCAGCAGCTTCAGGGGACGGACAACATTCTCGAACACCGGGGAGCTGTTTTTT. Translating gives CASSFRGRTTFSNTGELFF. The whole variable domain, remainder taken from reference TRBV5-1 and TRBJ2-2, is KAGVTQTPRYLIKTRGQQVTLSCSPISGHRSVSWYQQTPGQGLQFLFEYFSETQRNKGNFPGRFSGRQFSNSRSEMNVSTLELGDSALYLCASSFRGRTTFSNTGELFFGEGSRLTVL.

Only a few counts were recorded for this clone. The V and J genes are TRBV7-9 and TRBJ2-5, with no clear D. From germline, CDR1 is SEHNR and CDR2 FQNEAQ (reference sequence). CDR3 length: 12 amino acids. V was pared by 7 bases and J by 2 bases, with 8 bases between. CDR3 protein: CASNSAQETQYF. The CDR3 nucleotides are TGTGCCAGCAACTCCGCACAAGAGACCCAGTACTTC.

This clone was seen ten or more times. The chain uses TRBV5-4 and TRBJ2-3, with 10 nucleotides matching TRBD2. Unmatched junction bases numbered 8, after V lost 2 bases and J lost 5 bases. Germline-derived CDR1 and CDR2 are SGHNT and YYREEE (reference sequence). CDR3 length equals 16 residues. CDR3 bases: TGTGCCAGCAGCTTAATAGCGGGAGGCCAGGGAGATACGCAGTATTTT. Protein: CASSLIAGGQGDTQYF.

This rearrangement joins TRBV7-9 to TRBJ2-7; tentative D call: TRBD1 (6 bases). Trimming pared 4 bases from V and 2 bases from J, leaving 12 bases between. This CDR3 comprises 14 residues. The germline V gene has CDR1 SEHNR and CDR2 FQNEAQ (reference sequence). The CDR3 nucleotides read TGTGCCAGCAGCTCCCGGGACATGCCCTACGAGCAGTACTTC. It yields the protein CASSSRDMPYEQYF.

The chain joins TRBV11-3 to TRBJ2-7; D gene ambiguous. CDR3 length equals 12 residues. CDR1 and CDR2 from the germline V gene are SGHNT and YENEEA. V shed 1 base and J shed 6 bases, with 7 bases lying between them. CDR3 sequence: CASSLVIVEQYF. In nucleotides, the CDR3 is TGTGCCAGCAGCTTAGTTATAGTCGAGCAGTACTTC.

This chain connects TRBV6-6 to TRBJ2-7, with D unclear. Per germline, CDR1 MNHNY and CDR2 SVGAGI (reference sequence). Trimming pared 6 bases from V and 6 bases from J, leaving 9 bases between. CDR3 length: 11 residues. The CDR3 reads CASRVGFEQYF. The CDR3, as DNA: TGTGCCAGCAGAGTGGGGTTCGAGCAGTACTTC.

The gene calls are TRBV6-5 and TRBJ2-7; D is perhaps TRBD1 or TRBD2 (5 bases each). The V gene lost 5 bases and the J gene lost 3 bases, with 14 bases spanning the gap. The CDR3 runs to 14 residues. The germline V gene has CDR1 MNHEY and CDR2 SVGAGI. The CDR3 nucleotides read TGTGCCAGCAGTGAACTGAGGGACGTCTACGAGCAGTACTTC. Translated, it gives CASSELRDVYEQYF.

As to this clone: The sample holds other DNA sequences that translate to the same CDR3. The gene calls are TRBV7-2 and TRBJ1-2; TRBD1 is a possible D gene (6 bases). V lost 5 bases to trimming and J lost 4 bases, with 11 bases between them. The CDR3 spans 13 residues. Germline loops: CDR1 SGHTA, CDR2 FQGNSA. Here the CDR3 DNA reads TGTGCCAGCAGCCGAGGACAGCTCTATGGCTACACCTTC. Translating gives CASSRGQLYGYTF.

This clone has just a few counts. Other DNA variants within this sample encode the same CDR3. The V call is TRBV11-2, the J call TRBJ2-1, with D hard to call. CDR1 SGHAT and CDR2 FQNNGV come from the germline V gene. CDR3 size: 10 residues. Trimming removed 3 bases from V and 6 bases from J, with 0 bases in between. CDR3 in amino acids: CASSFNEQFF. CDR3 DNA: TGTGCCAGCAGCTTCAATGAGCAGTTCTTC. Using reference TRBV11-2 and TRBJ2-1 for the parts outside the CDR3, the full variable domain is EAGVAQSPRYKIIEKRQSVAFWCNPISGHATLYWYQQILGQGPKLLIQFQNNGVVDDSQLPKDRFSAERLKGVDSTLKIQPAKLEDSAVYLCASSFNEQFFGPGTRLTVL.

The chain links TRBV27 to TRBJ2-1, with TRBD2 as a possible D gene (6 bases). Trimming removed 5 bases from V and 14 bases from J, with 13 bases in between. The germline V gene encodes CDR1 MNHEY and CDR2 SMNVEV (reference sequence). This CDR3 region has 11 residues. CDR3 DNA sequence: TGTGCCAGCAGTGCGGAGGGCCGGGAGTTCTTC. The encoded protein is CASSAEGREFF.

This clone was detected only a few times. The chain uses TRBV27 and TRBJ1-5; 9 bases map to TRBD1. J was trimmed by 4 bases and V by 5 bases; bases with no gene match: 6. CDR1 is MNHEY and CDR2 is SMNVEV in the germline V gene (reference sequence). The CDR3 consists of 15 residues. The CDR3 nucleotides read TGTGCCAGCAGTATAACCGGGACAGGGAATCAGCCCCAGCATTTT. Residues: CASSITGTGNQPQHF.

In nucleotides, the CDR3 is TGCGCCAGCAGCCCGACAGAGAACACTGAAGCTTTCTTT. It yields the protein CASSPTENTEAFF. The chain links TRBV4-1 to TRBJ1-1; D possibly corresponds to TRBD1 (5 bases). The CDR3 extends over 13 amino acids. The V end was cut by 4 bases, the J end by 1 base, with 7 bases between. The germline CDR1 and CDR2 sequences are MGHRA and YSYEKL.

The chain is built from TRBV29-1 and TRBJ2-7; a weak D match, TRBD1 (6 bases). From germline, CDR1 is SQVTM and CDR2 ANQGSEA. The V and J ends lost 5 bases and 5 bases respectively, with 10 bases between them. The CDR3 is 11 residues long. The CDR3 DNA is TGCAGCGTTCCACAGGGTGACGAGCAGTACTTC. Translating it yields CSVPQGDEQYF.

In its sample, this clone was seen a few times. The chain combines TRBV27 with TRBJ1-5, with D unclear. The germline V gene encodes CDR1 MNHEY and CDR2 SMNVEV (reference sequence). Trimming shortened V by 4 bases and J by 0 bases, and 4 bases separated the two germline ends. The CDR3 covers 13 residues. As DNA, the CDR3 is TGTGCCAGCAGTTATAGTAGCAATCAGCCCCAGCATTTT. Encoded protein: CASSYSSNQPQHF.

In this sample, this clone turned up a few times. The V call is TRBV10-3, the J call TRBJ2-7; the match to TRBD1 covers 8 bases. The CDR3 contains 16 residues. V was clipped by 3 bases and J by 5 bases; unmatched bases: 12. The germline gives CDR1 ENHRY, CDR2 SYGVKD. CDR3: CAISDALGQAPNEQYF. The CDR3 DNA reads TGTGCCATCAGTGACGCACTGGGACAGGCCCCTAACGAGCAGTACTTC.

V and J are TRBV13 and TRBJ2-1; 12 nucleotides line up with TRBD2. Germline trimming cut 4 bases from V and 2 bases from J; bases unmatched to any gene: 6. Germline V gives CDR1 PRHDT, CDR2 FYEKMQ (reference sequence). This CDR3 comprises 17 residues. The CDR3: CASSSRTSGMTYNEQFF. The CDR3 coding sequence is TGTGCCAGCAGCTCTAGGACTAGCGGGATGACCTACAATGAGCAGTTCTTC. Complete variable domain (other parts from reference TRBV13 and TRBJ2-1): AAGVIQSPRHLIKEKRETATLKCYPIPRHDTVYWYQQGPGQDPQFLISFYEKMQSDKGSIPDRFSAQQFSDYHSELNMSSLELGDSALYFCASSSRTSGMTYNEQFFGPGTRLTVL.